The 20 T cell receptor beta chains below were found in one sample sequenced in a study of shared clonotypes between healthy human individuals. TCRdb keeps only in-frame clones here, not all; method: immunoSEQ multiplex PCR. The sample shows roughly 700,000 clones, 90% of them seen only once. Sample: memory CD8+ T cells from PBMCs. The subset is: CD45RO+ cells pooled with CCR7-negative TemRA cells. Receptor source: a young man in good health. Some clones in this sample may be carry-over from other donors' samples.

CDR3 sequence reads: CASSSPAVNEKLFF. CDR3 nucleotide sequence: TGTGCCAGCAGCTCACCGGCAGTCAATGAAAAACTGTTTTTT. This chain links TRBV7-8 with TRBJ1-4; D uncertain. The CDR3 is 14 residues long. V lost 4 bases and J lost 5, with 11 bases in between. CDR1 and CDR2 (germline): SGHVS, FQNEAQ.

The chain joins TRBV7-9 to TRBJ2-1; D perhaps matches TRBD1 (6 bases). Germline assignment: CDR1 SEHNR and CDR2 FQNEAQ (reference sequence). The CDR3 loop spans 16 amino acids. V dropped 4 bases and J dropped 0 bases, with 13 bases sitting between them. CDR3 amino acids: CASSSRQATSYNEQFF. In DNA form, the CDR3 reads TGTGCCAGCAGCTCCCGACAGGCGACCTCCTACAATGAGCAGTTCTTC.

This rearrangement joins TRBV18 to TRBJ2-2, with 7 positions matching TRBD1. This CDR3 has 15 residues. Germline V gene data show CDR1 as KGHSH and CDR2 as LQKENI. V trimming: 7 bases; J trimming: 5 bases; junction bases outside the gene matches: 10. CDR3 region: CASYRDSTPTGELFF. CDR3 in DNA: TGTGCCAGCTACCGGGACAGCACGCCAACCGGGGAGCTGTTTTTT. Variable domain in full (rest from reference TRBV18 and TRBJ2-2): NAGVMQNPRHLVRRRGQEARLRCSPMKGHSHVYWYRQLPEEGLKFMVYLQKENIIDESGMPKERFSAEFPKEGPSILRIQQVVRGDSAAYFCASYRDSTPTGELFFGEGSRLTVL.

The chain has TRBV27 and TRBJ2-7; 7 bases line up with TRBD2. CDR1 MNHEY and CDR2 SMNVEV come from the germline V gene (reference sequence). The CDR3 has 16 amino acids. The V and J ends lost 5 bases and 3 bases, in that order; junction bases with no gene match: 13. CDR3 coding DNA: TGTGCCAGCAGTAAAAATATCGGGACTACCCTCTACGAGCAGTACTTC. Translating it yields CASSKNIGTTLYEQYF.

The chain is built from TRBV7-2 and TRBJ2-7; TRBD2 is a possible D gene (5 bases). The CDR3 has 13 residues. V lost 4 bases and J 10 bases, leaving 17 bases between the germline ends. Germline lookup yields CDR1 SGHTA and CDR2 FQGNSA. CDR3 coding DNA: TGTGCCAGCAGCTCCGACAACGGGGTGCGCCAGTACTTC. Its translation: CASSSDNGVRQYF.

V and J are TRBV27 and TRBJ2-1; 11 bases are shared with TRBD2. The trim removed 5 bases at V and 10 bases at J, leaving 25 bases unmatched. This CDR3 region has 20 residues. From germline, CDR1 is MNHEY and CDR2 SMNVEV (reference sequence). CDR3 sequence: CASSAYRTSGPPTRWDEQFF. The DNA for the CDR3 is TGTGCCAGCAGTGCTTACCGGACTAGCGGGCCCCCCACGAGGTGGGACGAGCAGTTCTTC.

The chain is built from TRBV27 and TRBJ2-3; 9 bases map to TRBD1. Losses at the gene ends were 8 bases for V and 2 bases for J; bases not matched to a gene: 17. The CDR3 loop spans 18 amino acids. CDR1 and CDR2 (germline): MNHEY, SMNVEV (reference sequence). The CDR3 is CASGFDARTGALTDTQYF. The CDR3 DNA follows: TGTGCCAGCGGCTTCGACGCACGGACAGGGGCTCTCACAGATACGCAGTATTTT.

This chain connects TRBV9 to TRBJ2-2; the match to TRBD2 covers 12 bases. The germline V gene encodes CDR1 SGDLS and CDR2 YYNGEE. The CDR3 has 17 residues. The J segment lost 0 bases and the V segment lost 3 bases, leaving 3 bases of the junction unmatched. CDR3 amino acids: CASSAGTSGPNTGELFF. The CDR3 DNA reads as TGTGCCAGCAGCGCCGGGACTAGCGGGCCGAACACCGGGGAGCTGTTTTTT.

The chain links TRBV27 to TRBJ2-3; 7 nucleotides align to TRBD2. The CDR3 contains 16 residues. After removal of 4 bases from V and 2 bases from J, the junction contained 9 bases not matched to a gene. Germline CDR1 reads MNHEY; CDR2 reads SMNVEV (reference sequence). Written as DNA, the CDR3 is TGTGCCAGCAGTTATGGGGGAGGGAGGACCACAGATACGCAGTATTTT. Translation: CASSYGGGRTTDTQYF.

This clone was observed once. The CDR3 is CASSYRRNEKLFF. CDR3 DNA: TGTGCCAGCAGTTACAGGCGTAATGAAAAACTGTTTTTT. The genes are TRBV6-6 and TRBJ1-4; D not resolved. The V gene's germline CDR1 is MNHNY and CDR2 SVGAGI (reference sequence). The V end lost 2 bases, the J end lost 4 bases, and 5 bases lay between the germline ends. There are 13 residues in the CDR3.

The V and J genes are TRBV6-5 and TRBJ1-4; 7 bases agree with TRBD1. CDR1 MNHEY and CDR2 SVGAGI come from the germline V gene. The CDR3 loop spans 15 amino acids. V shed 4 bases, J shed 8 bases, and the junction held 10 bases outside the gene matches. CDR3 region: CASSLQGLRGEKLFF. The CDR3 bases are TGTGCCAGCAGTTTACAGGGGCTGCGGGGGGAAAAACTGTTTTTT.

The rearrangement joins TRBV6-6 to TRBJ1-3; D may be TRBD1 (5 bases). This CDR3 comprises 16 residues. The V gene lost 2 bases and the J gene lost 0 bases, with 11 bases spanning the gap. CDR1 is MNHNY, CDR2 SVGAGI, per germline (reference sequence). Here the CDR3 DNA reads TGTGCCAGCAGTTACCGGGGACGGGACTCTGGAAACACCATATATTTT. This encodes CASSYRGRDSGNTIYF.

The J gene is TRBJ1-4, the V gene TRBV4-3; D remains unclear. This CDR3 comprises 14 residues. The germline gives CDR1 LGHNA, CDR2 YSLEER. Trimming cost V 3 bases and J 3 bases, with 8 bases left between them. The CDR3 sequence is CASSQVTANEKLFF. CDR3 nucleotide sequence: TGCGCCAGCAGCCAGGTCACGGCTAATGAAAAACTGTTTTTT.

The V and J genes are TRBV6-1 and TRBJ1-3; D uncertain. V was clipped by 2 bases and J by 2 bases, with 10 bases between them. The germline CDR1 and CDR2 sequences are MNHNS and SASEGT. The CDR3 length is 15 residues. The DNA for the CDR3 is TGTGCCAGCAGTGAAATACCAGGTACTGGAAACACCATATATTTT. Translating gives CASSEIPGTGNTIYF.

This sequence joins TRBV6-1 and TRBJ1-1, with D unclear. Germline V gene sequence: CDR1 MNHNS, CDR2 SASEGT. V lost 2 bases and J lost 6, with 25 bases in between. This CDR3 comprises 18 residues. CDR3 sequence (DNA): TGTGCCAGCAGTGAATACCCCCCCCAAAATCCACGGGATGCTGAAGCTTTCTTT. This translates into CASSEYPPQNPRDAEAFF.

The chain links TRBV10-3 to TRBJ2-7, with 7 bases identical to TRBD1. The CDR3 totals 13 residues. CDR1 ENHRY and CDR2 SYGVKD come from the germline V gene. V was clipped by 3 bases and J by 2 bases; unmatched bases: 1. The CDR3 reads CAISEQGTYEQYF. The CDR3 DNA is TGTGCCATCAGTGAACAGGGGACCTACGAGCAGTACTTC.

The chain joins TRBV7-9 to TRBJ1-1; a weak D match, TRBD1 (6 bases). The germline V gene has CDR1 SEHNR and CDR2 FQNEAQ (reference sequence). The CDR3 loop spans 15 amino acids. The V gene lost 5 bases and the J gene lost 6 bases, with 19 bases spanning the gap. CDR3 loop: CASSGTTGSRAEAFF. The DNA for the CDR3 is TGTGCCAGCAGCGGAACCACAGGGAGTCGGGCTGAAGCTTTCTTT.

The rearrangement links TRBV5-4 to TRBJ2-7; D is ambiguous. The CDR3 runs 13 residues. Germline-derived CDR1 and CDR2 are SGHNT and YYREEE (reference sequence). The germline V and J ends were trimmed by 2 bases and 1 base, with 7 bases remaining between them. The CDR3 nucleotides are TGTGCCAGCAGCTTTAAGGGTTCCTACGAGCAGTACTTC. Amino acids: CASSFKGSYEQYF.

The chain recombines TRBV19 with TRBJ1-4; 7 positions match TRBD1. This CDR3 comprises 12 residues. Germline loops: CDR1 LNHDA, CDR2 SQIVND (reference sequence). The V segment lost 7 bases and the J segment 6 bases; nucleotides outside the gene matches: 2. CDR3 region: CASTQGYEKLFF. CDR3 coding DNA: TGTGCCAGTACACAGGGGTATGAAAAACTGTTTTTT.

The rearrangement joins TRBV13 to TRBJ1-1; 7 bases map to TRBD1. The CDR3 totals 13 residues. Losses at the gene ends were 7 bases for V and 5 bases for J; bases not matched to a gene: 7. Germline CDR1 PRHDT, CDR2 FYEKMQ (reference sequence). CDR3 protein: CASKPDRETEAFF. In nucleotides, the CDR3 is TGTGCCAGCAAACCCGACAGGGAGACTGAAGCTTTCTTT.